The present TCR beta chain was sequenced within a study of blood T cells in healthy people across ages. It was with a sample-barcoded 5' primer and a J-beta primer mix that a second PCR of roughly 7 to 11 cycles was run. Via MiXCR, TCRdb re-called the 5' RACE reads, giving one row per CDR3 protein. The sample has 780,000 or so distinct CDR3 sequences; approximately 25% are singletons. This CDR3 has 16 residues. The V gene end was trimmed by 3 bases and the J gene end by 1 base; junction bases not matched to a gene: 8. Germline-derived CDR1 and CDR2 are DFQATT and SNEGSKA (reference sequence). This sample was shared with a second study, whose subject was T cells of mothers and their children. That study reports: Nine systemically healthy Caucasian donors: three mothers, six children.

The gene calls are TRBV20-1 and TRBJ2-5, with 10 bases identical to TRBD2. The sequence was obtained from a boy aged 10-17 years in good health. Sequences were obtained from blood. DNA of the CDR3: TGCAGTGCTAGTCTCCTAGCGGGGGAAACCCAAGAGACCCAGTACTTC. This sequence encodes CSASLLAGETQETQYF.